This T cell receptor beta chain was profiled in a study of T cell changes during pregnancy in multiple sclerosis. The protocol was immunoSEQ multiplex PCR, while the TCRdb copy is restricted to in-frame clones and leaves out a portion. The data contain fewer than 85,000 clones, around nine tenths of them singletons. V trimming: 5 bases; J trimming: 5 bases; junction bases outside the gene matches: 12. The germline CDR1 and CDR2 sequences are LNHDA and SQIVND (reference sequence). This CDR3 has 16 residues. This chain joins TRBV19 and TRBJ2-7, with 10 positions matching TRBD1. This sample comprised peripheral blood, obtained in the second trimester of pregnancy. The clonotype was recovered from a female donor with multiple sclerosis, enrolled in a pregnancy study. The CDR3 sequence is CASSVTFGTGDHEQYF. The CDR3 DNA reads as TGTGCCAGTAGTGTAACCTTCGGGACAGGGGATCACGAGCAGTACTTC.